The T cell receptor (beta chain) under discussion was sequenced for a study of blood T cell repertoires in COVID-19 (dated by TCRdb to 2020 to 2021). Regarding the study in general: Samples covering the acute and convalescent phases of COVID-19 were provided by collaborators in the United States, Italy and Spain. The repertoires were made available in a free public database intended to serve as a resource for research on the immune response to SARS-CoV-2. The material from the prospective study consisted of cDNA or gDNA derived from T cells, B-cell-depleted T cells, or PBMCs. Deeply sampled blood TCRbeta repertoires from subjects exposed to, actively infected with, or recovered from COVID-19 were included in the dataset. The samples were drawn from the first 160 participants of the ongoing ImmuneRACE study and from 1,254 subjects provided by 6 global collaborators. The sample metadata nearly always contained a de-identified subject ID, COVID-19 status, age in years and sex. Where available, HLA class I and class II types were taken from metadata supplied by the sample provider and were not determined by assay-based typing. The research as a whole found: The quantity of clinical and demographic metadata differed by source and by participant and was supplied without curation.

The collaborating institutions used their own protocols to collect whole blood in K2EDTA tubes. For TCRbeta analysis, collaborators shipped samples in one of three forms: frozen whole blood, isolated PBMCs, or DNA extracted from either of those sample types. The immunoSEQ Assay, a bias-controlled multiplex PCR, was used to amplify TCRbeta CDR3 regions from genomic DNA. Turning to the authors' computational methods: Within the assay, amplification of reference gene primers was used to estimate how many nucleated cells each sample contained. To quantify the absolute abundance of each unique TCRbeta CDR3 rearrangement, sequence reads were collapsed and filtered. For each sample, productive Simpson clonality was calculated as the square root of Simpson's diversity index across productive rearrangements. TCRdb limited this immuneACCESS table to in-frame rearrangements with V and J called. A share of clones is missing; checked studies link under half to unresolved V genes, and the rest is unexplained. V, J and clone size are those of that table, while D and trimming were read from the DNA. In all, the sample holds 100,000 or so clones, and 60% to 80% of those were seen once. The top ten clonotypes cover roughly 10% of the sample.

This clone was seen only once. Its recognized antigen is unknown. One base away there is no much larger clone; base qualities are not given. V drops 0 bases and J drops 5 bases, leaving 7 bases in between. CDR1 and CDR2 (MNHEY, SVGAGI) derive from the germline V gene. The CDR3 contains 14 residues, cysteine and phenylalanine counted. Of the read, only the CDR3 DNA is kept; its 42 bases are in frame from base 1. The clonotype was recovered from a man aged 55 to 70 with active or convalescent COVID-19. The receptor chain draws on TRBV6-5 and TRBJ1-4; the D gene is possibly TRBD1, with 5 bases matching. Sequencing was done on a sample of peripheral blood. CDR3 protein: CASSYSGGNEKLFF. Read as DNA, the sequence is TGTGCCAGCAGTTACTCGGGGGGAAATGAAAAACTGTTTTTT.